The subject of this entry is one T cell receptor (beta chain). As yet, its antigen is unknown. One junction end disagrees with the germline gene, perhaps due to a read error. A sample-barcoded 5' primer and a J-beta primer mix were used in a second PCR of about 7 to 12 cycles. TCRdb reprocessed the 5' RACE reads with MiXCR, giving one entry per CDR3 protein. The data contain around 1,000,000 distinct CDR3 sequences, 25% of them singletons. This sample stems from a study of blood T cells in healthy people across ages. Findings of the study overall: Without sorted subsets, naive and antigen-experienced compartments could not be conclusively compared.

Total RNA was extracted at no less than 6 micrograms per sample. This CDR3 comprises 14 residues. From germline, CDR1 is LGHNA and CDR2 YNFKEQ. The same sample was also used in a study of T cells of mothers and their children.

The sequencing input was blood. This rearrangement joins TRBV4-2 to TRBJ2-1; 9 bases are shared with TRBD2. The sequence was obtained from a girl aged 2 to 9 in good health. The CDR3 here is CASSQAPTSGRRIF. CDR3 DNA: TGTGCCAGCAGCCAAGCTCCGACTAGCGGCCGCCGGATCTTC.